This T cell receptor (beta chain) was identified in a study of beta chain features in type 1 diabetes. V was pared by 4 bases and J by 2 bases, with 10 bases of the junction left unmatched. The CDR3 sequence is 17 residues long. Germline-derived CDR1 and CDR2 are SGDLS and YYNGEE. Sequenced material consisted of expressed TCRB transcripts (all of the isolated RNA was reverse transcribed). Generated by immunoSEQ multiplex PCR, the TCRdb table keeps only in-frame clones and is missing some. The table records 620,000 or so clones, roughly a sixth of them present only once. Sequenced input: naive CD4+ T cells from blood. This receptor was obtained from a man younger than 35 in good health. The gene calls are TRBV9 and TRBJ1-3; TRBD1 agrees at 9 bases. The CDR3 bases are TGTGCCAGCAGCTTCCCCCCGGGACAGGGACCTGGAAACACCATATATTTT. It is translated as CASSFPPGQGPGNTIYF.